A selection of T cell receptor beta chains follows, all from one sample in a study of cytomegalovirus exposure and HLA in healthy donors. Libraries were prepared by immunoSEQ multiplex PCR; TCRdb keeps only in-frame clonotypes and omits some of them. The sample has some 140,000 clones, less than 80% seen once; the top ten hold 8.8%. Sequenced: PBMCs. The receptors here all came from a woman in her fifties or sixties in good health and CMV-seropositive. Both conserved end residues are part of each CDR3. D genes are given only for firm matches. Rows may omit the clone size; those that give it use once, few, many or a size class.

abundance: few; v_gene: TRBV2; d_gene: TRBD1; j_gene: TRBJ1-1; CDR3nt: TGTGCCAGCAGTAATCAGGGGGCTGGCACTGAAGCTTTCTTT; CDR3aa: CASSNQGAGTEAFF
abundance: once; v_gene: TRBV30; d_gene: NA; j_gene: TRBJ2-4; CDR3nt: TGTGCCTGGAGTCGGGCGCTAGCCAAAAACAGTCAGTACTTC; CDR3aa: CAWSRALAKNSQYF
abundance: few; v_gene: TRBV30; d_gene: NA; j_gene: TRBJ2-5; CDR3nt: TGTGCCTGGAGAAGCCCGTGGACAGACCAAGAGACCCAGTACTTC; CDR3aa: CAWRSPWTDQETQYF
abundance: NA; v_gene: TRBV7-7; d_gene: NA; j_gene: TRBJ1-3; CDR3nt: TGTGCTAGCAGCTTAGCGACGGGACTTGGAAACACCATATATTTT; CDR3aa: CASSLATGLGNTIYF
abundance: NA; v_gene: TRBV11-2; d_gene: TRBD2; j_gene: TRBJ2-3; CDR3nt: TGTGCCAGCAGCTCGCACACGACTAGCGGGGGCACAGATACGCAGTATTTT; CDR3aa: CASSSHTTSGGTDTQYF
abundance: NA; v_gene: TRBV11-2; d_gene: NA; j_gene: TRBJ1-2; CDR3nt: TGTGCCAGCAGCTTTGATCGACAGAACTATGGCTACACCTTC; CDR3aa: CASSFDRQNYGYTF
abundance: NA; v_gene: TRBV7-9; d_gene: TRBD2; j_gene: TRBJ2-5; CDR3nt: TGTGCCAGCAGCTCCTCCCGGACTCCTCGGGGGGGCCAAGAGACCCAGTACTTC; CDR3aa: CASSSSRTPRGGQETQYF
abundance: NA; v_gene: TRBV27; d_gene: NA; j_gene: TRBJ1-2; CDR3nt: TGTGCCAGCAGTTTATCGACGGGATCTATTTATGGCTACACCTTC; CDR3aa: CASSLSTGSIYGYTF
abundance: NA; v_gene: TRBV28; d_gene: NA; j_gene: TRBJ1-5; CDR3nt: TGTGCCAGCAGTTTACGTTCAGGAGGCGGCAATCAGCCCCAGCATTTT; CDR3aa: CASSLRSGGGNQPQHF
abundance: once; v_gene: TRBV9; d_gene: NA; j_gene: TRBJ1-3; CDR3nt: TGTGCCAGCAGCGACCCTTATAGCTCTGGAAACACCATATATTTT; CDR3aa: CASSDPYSSGNTIYF
abundance: NA; v_gene: TRBV5-6; d_gene: NA; j_gene: TRBJ1-6; CDR3nt: TGTGCCAGCAGCTCGCGATGGGAGGCCGTCTATAATTCACCCCTCCACTTT; CDR3aa: CASSSRWEAVYNSPLHF
abundance: NA; v_gene: TRBV18; d_gene: NA; j_gene: TRBJ1-1; CDR3nt: TGTGCCAGCTCACCAACAGGGTGGAACACTGAAGCTTTCTTT; CDR3aa: CASSPTGWNTEAFF
abundance: few; v_gene: TRBV9; d_gene: NA; j_gene: TRBJ1-1; CDR3nt: TGTGCCAGCAGCAGGAGGTCAGGGAACACTGAAGCTTTCTTT; CDR3aa: CASSRRSGNTEAFF
abundance: NA; v_gene: TRBV19; d_gene: NA; j_gene: TRBJ1-1; CDR3nt: TGTGCCAGTTATCAGGGAAACACTGAAGCTTTCTTT; CDR3aa: CASYQGNTEAFF
abundance: once; v_gene: TRBV7-6; d_gene: NA; j_gene: TRBJ2-7; CDR3nt: TGTGCCAGCAGCTCAGATGGCGGGACGTCCTACGAGCAGTACTTC; CDR3aa: CASSSDGGTSYEQYF
abundance: NA; v_gene: TRBV9; d_gene: TRBD1; j_gene: TRBJ2-4; CDR3nt: TGTGCCAGCAGCGCGACAGGGGTCATTCAGTACTTC; CDR3aa: CASSATGVIQYF
abundance: once; v_gene: TRBV5-1; d_gene: NA; j_gene: TRBJ1-1; CDR3nt: TGCGCCAGCAGAAAAAGGGACTTGAACACTGAAGCTTTCTTT; CDR3aa: CASRKRDLNTEAFF
abundance: NA; v_gene: TRBV5-4; d_gene: TRBD1; j_gene: TRBJ2-7; CDR3nt: TGTGCCAGCAGCTTCCCGGGACAGGGGACCAAAAGGGACGAGCAGTACTTC; CDR3aa: CASSFPGQGTKRDEQYF
abundance: NA; v_gene: TRBV6-1; d_gene: NA; j_gene: TRBJ1-5; CDR3nt: TGTGCCAGCAGTGAAAGGAGTCAGTTCGATCAGCCCCAGCATTTT; CDR3aa: CASSERSQFDQPQHF
abundance: NA; v_gene: TRBV28; d_gene: TRBD2; j_gene: TRBJ2-1; CDR3nt: TGTGCCAGCTCGAATCCCCCTAGCGGGGGAGGCAATGAGCAGTTCTTC; CDR3aa: CASSNPPSGGGNEQFF
abundance: once; v_gene: TRBV28; d_gene: NA; j_gene: TRBJ2-1; CDR3nt: TGTGCCAGCAGTTTAGAGGCCGGCTTACAGTTCTTC; CDR3aa: CASSLEAGLQFF
abundance: NA; v_gene: TRBV9; d_gene: TRBD2; j_gene: TRBJ2-2; CDR3nt: TGTGCCAGCAGCGTAGTGCCAGCGGGGGCCACCGGGGAGCTGTTTTTT; CDR3aa: CASSVVPAGATGELFF
abundance: NA; v_gene: TRBV4-3; d_gene: TRBD1; j_gene: TRBJ2-3; CDR3nt: TGCGCCAGCAGCCGGGGGACAGGGGAGACAGATACGCAGTATTTT; CDR3aa: CASSRGTGETDTQYF
abundance: NA; v_gene: TRBV4-3; d_gene: NA; j_gene: TRBJ1-5; CDR3nt: TGCGCCAGCAGCCAATCTACTAGCAATCAGCCCCAGCATTTT; CDR3aa: CASSQSTSNQPQHF
abundance: few; v_gene: TRBV6-5; d_gene: NA; j_gene: TRBJ1-1; CDR3nt: TGTGCCAGCAGTTACAAGTGGGGGGGTACTGAAGCTTTCTTT; CDR3aa: CASSYKWGGTEAFF
abundance: NA; v_gene: TRBV11-2; d_gene: TRBD1; j_gene: TRBJ2-7; CDR3nt: TGTGCCAGCAGCTTGTCTGGACAGGCCTACGAGCAGTACTTC; CDR3aa: CASSLSGQAYEQYF
abundance: few; v_gene: TRBV15; d_gene: NA; j_gene: TRBJ2-3; CDR3nt: TGTGCCACCAGCGTTATCGGGGATACGCAGTATTTT; CDR3aa: CATSVIGDTQYF
abundance: NA; v_gene: TRBV7-9; d_gene: NA; j_gene: TRBJ1-1; CDR3nt: TGTGCCAGCAGCTTGGGAGACATCCTTCTGGCTGAAGCTTTCTTT; CDR3aa: CASSLGDILLAEAFF
abundance: NA; v_gene: TRBV19; d_gene: TRBD2; j_gene: TRBJ2-2; CDR3nt: TGTGCCAGTAGTATTCTAGCGGGGAGAGGAGGCGGGGAGCTGTTTTTT; CDR3aa: CASSILAGRGGGELFF